Listed here are 9 T cell receptor beta chains from one sample, sequenced in a study of CD8+CD57+ T cells in acquired aplastic anemia. The authors sequenced patients whose flow cytometry had shown CD8+CD57+ cell expansion. Genomic DNA served as template for TCR beta VDJ and CDR3 profiling. A single record per CDR3 protein comes from TCRdb applying MiXCR to the reads. Of around 430,000 distinct CDR3 sequences listed, approximately 32% are singletons. Material: sorted CD4+, CD8+, or CD8+CD57+ T cells (not recorded which) from PBMCs. These receptors were collected from a human donor with aplastic anemia.

V usage is TRBV7-9 and J usage is TRBJ1-1, with D unresolved. CDR1 and CDR2 from the germline V gene are SEHNR and FQNEAQ (reference sequence). The V end lost 4 bases, the J end lost 3 bases, and 12 bases lay between the germline ends. The CDR3 sequence is 14 residues long. The CDR3 DNA reads as TGTGCCAGCAGCTCTGGATCGGGGTACACTGAAGCTTTCTTT. Encoded protein: CASSSGSGYTEAFF. The entire variable domain, with the rest obtained from reference TRBV7-9 and TRBJ1-1, is as follows: DTGVSQNPRHKITKRGQNVTFRCDPISEHNRLYWYRQTLGQGPEFLTYFQNEAQLEKSRLLSDRFSAERPKGSFSTLEIQRTEQGDSAMYLCASSSGSGYTEAFFGQGTRLTVV.

The chain combines TRBV9 with TRBJ2-3, with 10 bases that match TRBD2. Germline CDR1 reads SGDLS; CDR2 reads YYNGEE. Trimming took 3 bases from V and 4 from J; bases not matched to a gene: 8. This CDR3 is built from 16 residues. For the CDR3, the DNA is TGTGCCAGCAGCGCCGGGGGGAGCGGGAGGGCAGATACGCAGTATTTT. Protein product: CASSAGGSGRADTQYF.

The chain couples TRBV7-7 to TRBJ1-6; maybe TRBD1 (5 bases). This CDR3 has 12 amino acids. Germline CDR1 SSHAT, CDR2 FNYEAQ (reference sequence). The CDR3 spells CARGSRDSPLHF. Written as DNA, the CDR3 is TGTGCTAGGGGATCTCGGGATTCACCCCTCCACTTT.

The V and J genes are TRBV4-3 and TRBJ2-7; D may be TRBD1 (5 bases). Deletions cut 0 bases from V and 5 bases from J, with 11 bases between. Per germline, CDR1 LGHNA and CDR2 YSLEER. This CDR3 comprises 14 residues. The CDR3: CASSQDVLGHEQYF. The CDR3 nucleotides read TGCGCCAGCAGCCAAGATGTCCTGGGGCACGAGCAGTACTTC.

The rearrangement joins TRBV24-1 to TRBJ1-2, with 7 bases identical to TRBD1. CDR1 is KGHDR, CDR2 SFDVKD, per germline. CDR3 length equals 12 residues. After removal of 7 bases from V and 4 bases from J, the junction contained 2 bases not matched to a gene. For the CDR3, the DNA is TGTGCCACCAGAGGGGACAGCTATGGCTACACCTTC. It is translated as CATRGDSYGYTF.

This clonotype was detected many times. One end of the junction is discordant with germline, which a read error may explain. The CDR3 sequence is CAISGQTSQEQYF. CDR3 nucleotide sequence: TGTGCCATAAGTGGACAGACCAGTCAAGAGCAGTACTTC. The chain uses TRBV10-3 and TRBJ2-7; tentative D call: TRBD1 (6 bases). The CDR3 is made up of 13 amino acids. CDR1 is ENHRY and CDR2 is SYGVKD in the germline V gene.

The V and J genes are TRBV19 and TRBJ2-2; possibly TRBD2 for D (5 bases). Trimming left V 2 bases short and J 7 bases short, with 8 bases between. Germline CDR1 LNHDA, CDR2 SQIVND (reference sequence). The CDR3 runs to 13 residues. As DNA, the CDR3 is TGTGCCAGTAGTATAACGGGGAGCGGGGAGCTGTTTTTT. Its translation is CASSITGSGELFF. Based on the CDR3 plus reference TRBV19 and TRBJ2-2, the full variable domain is DGGITQSPKYLFRKEGQNVTLSCEQNLNHDAMYWYRQDPGQGLRLIYYSQIVNDFQKGDIAEGYSVSREKKESFPLTVTSAQKNPTAFYLCASSITGSGELFFGEGSRLTVL.

As to this clonotype: Given a much more abundant clone one base away, this may be a read error. The DNA of the CDR3 is TGTGCCAGCAGTGAAATTGGGACAGGGCTCGTCGGCAACACCTTC. This codes for CASSEIGTGLVGNTF. This sequence joins TRBV2 and TRBJ1-2; 9 nucleotides line up with TRBD1. The CDR3 has 15 amino acids. The germline V gene encodes CDR1 SNHLY and CDR2 FYNNEI. V lost 2 bases and J lost 12; bases outside the gene matches: 13.

This clonotype occurred many times. The V call is TRBV7-3, the J call TRBJ2-7, with TRBD1 matching over 7 bases. V lost 1 base and J lost 2; bases outside the gene matches: 5. Looked up from germline, CDR1 is SGHTA and CDR2 is FQGTGA. CDR3 length equals 15 residues. CDR3 DNA: TGTGCCAGCAGCTTAATCCCCACAGGGGCCTACGAGCAGTACTTC. It codes for CASSLIPTGAYEQYF. Based on the CDR3 plus reference TRBV7-3 and TRBJ2-7, the full variable domain is GAGVSQTPSNKVTEKGKYVELRCDPISGHTALYWYRQSLGQGPEFLIYFQGTGAADDSGLPNDRFFAVRPEGSVSTLKIQRTERGDSAVYLCASSLIPTGAYEQYFGPGTRLTVT.